Listed below are T cell receptor beta chains from one sample, sequenced in a study of blood T cells in healthy people across ages. Each CDR3 protein is one row after TCRdb ran MiXCR on the 5' RACE reads. The sample yields some 1,500,000 distinct CDR3 sequences, approximately 39% seen once. Specimen: blood. All receptors derive from a woman aged 18-29 years in good health. Each CDR3 is given with its conserved first and last residue. The D gene is left open where the match is weak. Size is stated for part of the rows, as once, few or many counts, or as a class when the clone is expanded.

J: TRBJ2-3
D: NA
size: NA
V: TRBV7-2
DNA: TGTGCCGGCTCAAGGGCCACAGATACGCAGTATTTT
CDR3: CAGSRATDTQYF

J: TRBJ2-7
D: NA
size: NA
V: TRBV5-1
DNA: TGCGCCAGCAGCTTGGTGGGGATTTCCTACAATGAGCAGTACTTC
CDR3: CASSLVGISYNEQYF

J: TRBJ2-7
D: NA
size: NA
V: TRBV20-1
DNA: TGCAGTGCTAGAGTGCGAGGGCTGCCCTACGAGCAGTACTTC
CDR3: CSARVRGLPYEQYF

J: TRBJ2-7
D: TRBD1
size: few
V: TRBV13
DNA: TGTGCCAGCAGCCACTTGGGACAGGGGTCCTACGAGCAGTACTTC
CDR3: CASSHLGQGSYEQYF

J: TRBJ2-1
D: NA
size: NA
V: TRBV5-1
DNA: TGCGCCAGCAGCTTGGTCTATGGCGGTCGTTACAATGAGCAGTTCTTC
CDR3: CASSLVYGGRYNEQFF

J: TRBJ1-1
D: TRBD1
size: NA
V: TRBV4-1
DNA: TGCGCCAGCAGTCTGACAGGGGTGGGGAACACTGAAGCTTTCTTT
CDR3: CASSLTGVGNTEAFF

J: TRBJ1-2
D: NA
size: NA
V: TRBV12-3/TRBV12-4
DNA: TGTGCCAGCAGCACCCTAGGGGTTAGTGGCTACACCTTC
CDR3: CASSTLGVSGYTF

J: TRBJ2-4
D: TRBD2
size: NA
V: TRBV4-3
DNA: TGCGCCAGCAGCCCCCGGACTAGCGGGGGAAACATTCAGTACTTC
CDR3: CASSPRTSGGNIQYF

J: TRBJ2-1
D: TRBD1
size: NA
V: TRBV10-3
DNA: TGTGCCATCAGTGTAACCAAACAGGGGGTCACCTACGGGGAGGAGTTCTTC
CDR3: CAISVTKQGVTYGEEFF

J: TRBJ1-2
D: NA
size: NA
V: TRBV7-2
DNA: TGTGCCAGCAGCTTAGAACGGGGGTTCTATGGCTACACCTTC
CDR3: CASSLERGFYGYTF

J: TRBJ1-2
D: NA
size: NA
V: TRBV7-9
DNA: TGTGCCGGCAGTGCCCCCCCCGGGTCCCAAGGTGGCTACACCTTC
CDR3: CAGSAPPGSQGGYTF

J: TRBJ2-1
D: TRBD2
size: NA
V: TRBV5-1
DNA: TGCGCCAGCAGCCCCGGGACTAGTCCCTCACAAGAGCAGTTCTTC
CDR3: CASSPGTSPSQEQFF

J: TRBJ2-5
D: NA
size: few
V: TRBV27
DNA: TGTGCCAGCAGTCGCCACAGGGTGGCGAGAGAGACCCAGTACTTC
CDR3: CASSRHRVARETQYF

J: TRBJ2-3
D: NA
size: NA
V: TRBV15
DNA: TGTGCCACCAGCACCCGAGGGCGGGGTAGCACAGATACGCAGTATTTT
CDR3: CATSTRGRGSTDTQYF

J: TRBJ2-5
D: TRBD2
size: NA
V: TRBV12-3/TRBV12-4
DNA: TGTGCCAGCAGTTTACAATACGGGGACTACGAAGAGACCCAGTACTTC
CDR3: CASSLQYGDYEETQYF

J: TRBJ2-1
D: NA
size: many
V: TRBV3-1
DNA: TGTGCCAGCAGCCCCGGGACGGATTACAATGAGCAGTTCTTC
CDR3: CASSPGTDYNEQFF

J: TRBJ2-3
D: NA
size: NA
V: TRBV28
DNA: TGTGCCAGCAGTGAAACAGGGGATACGCAGTATTTT
CDR3: CASSETGDTQYF

J: TRBJ2-7
D: NA
size: NA
V: TRBV18
DNA: TGTGCCAGCTCACCATCACCGGATCCCTACGAGCAGTACTTC
CDR3: CASSPSPDPYEQYF

J: TRBJ2-3
D: NA
size: few
V: TRBV6-2/TRBV6-3
DNA: TGTGCCAGCAGTTACCGAATTCCAGGAACTAGCACAGATACGCAGTATTTT
CDR3: CASSYRIPGTSTDTQYF

J: TRBJ2-1
D: TRBD1
size: NA
V: TRBV6-6
DNA: TGTGCCAGCAGTACCGGACAGGGTCTCTCCTACAATGAGCAGTTCTTC
CDR3: CASSTGQGLSYNEQFF

J: TRBJ2-5
D: NA
size: few
V: TRBV29-1
DNA: TGCAGCGTTGTGGAGTACCAAGAGACCCAGTACTTC
CDR3: CSVVEYQETQYF

J: TRBJ2-7
D: TRBD2
size: NA
V: TRBV11-2
DNA: TGTGCCAGCAGCTTTCGAAGGCAGGGCGCGGGAGTGTACGAGCAGTACTTC
CDR3: CASSFRRQGAGVYEQYF

J: TRBJ2-3
D: NA
size: NA
V: TRBV20-1
DNA: TGCAGTGCCCTCTTGCTCTTGGCGCAGTATTTT
CDR3: CSALLLLAQYF

J: TRBJ1-2
D: NA
size: NA
V: TRBV4-3
DNA: TGCGCCAGCAGCCTAAACCCGACAGTAAACTATGGCTACACCTTC
CDR3: CASSLNPTVNYGYTF

J: TRBJ2-1
D: NA
size: NA
V: TRBV7-9
DNA: TGTGCCAGCAGCTTAAAACGGGAGACCCCAATGTTTGAGCAGTTCTTC
CDR3: CASSLKRETPMFEQFF

J: TRBJ1-4
D: NA
size: NA
V: TRBV29-1
DNA: TGCAGCGCCTGGACTAATGAAAAACTGTTTTTT
CDR3: CSAWTNEKLFF

J: TRBJ1-1
D: NA
size: NA
V: TRBV9
DNA: TGTGCCAGCAGCGCGAGGGGTTCGGGAGCTGAAGCTTTCTTT
CDR3: CASSARGSGAEAFF